This entry lists 17 T cell receptor beta chains sequenced from one sample in a study of blood T cell repertoires in COVID-19. This table comes from immunoSEQ multiplex PCR, and its TCRdb copy is limited to in-frame clones, with some not included. The sample includes approximately 310,000 clones, 85% of them seen just once. The specimen sequenced was PBMCs or T cells enriched from blood (not recorded which). The receptors were sampled from a woman in her 30s who had been exposed to COVID-19.

This clone has just one count. The CDR3 DNA reads TGTGCCAGCTCTAGCGGGGACCAAGATACGCAGTATTTT. The encoded protein is CASSSGDQDTQYF. V usage is TRBV18 and J usage is TRBJ2-3, with TRBD2 matching over 8 bases. Germline CDR1 KGHSH, CDR2 LQKENI. The CDR3 contains 13 residues. After removal of 6 bases from V and 5 bases from J, the junction contained 4 bases not matched to a gene.

V is TRBV5-1 and J is TRBJ2-1; TRBD2 might be the D (6 bases). This CDR3 has 13 residues. V shed 4 bases and J shed 4 bases, with 9 bases lying between them. The germline CDR1 and CDR2 sequences are SGHRS and YFSETQ. For the CDR3, the DNA is TGCGCCAGCAGCGTTGGGGGGTACAATGAGCAGTTCTTC. Its protein is CASSVGGYNEQFF.

J is TRBJ1-2 and V is TRBV28; TRBD1 is a possible D gene (6 bases). The CDR3 has 11 residues. Trimming pared 6 bases from V and 8 bases from J, leaving 10 bases between. CDR1 is MDHEN and CDR2 is SYDVKM in the germline V gene. The CDR3 DNA sequence: TGTGCCAGCAGCTACAGGGACGGCTACACCTTC. Translation: CASSYRDGYTF.

The chain uses TRBV29-1 and TRBJ1-4, with 9 bases matching TRBD1. The CDR3 is 13 amino acids. Trimming removed 4 bases from V and 7 bases from J; junction bases left unmatched: 4. Germline CDR1 SQVTM, CDR2 ANQGSEA. The CDR3 loop is CSVAQGAGEKLFF. The CDR3 DNA follows: TGCAGCGTTGCACAGGGGGCAGGTGAAAAACTGTTTTTT.

The chain uses TRBV30 and TRBJ2-5, with TRBD1 matching over 8 bases. Germline lookup yields CDR1 GTSNPN and CDR2 SVGIG (reference sequence). The CDR3 has 13 amino acids. V shed 5 bases, J shed 2 bases, and the junction held 4 bases outside the gene matches. The CDR3 reads CAWLRQGQETQYF. In DNA, the CDR3 is TGTGCCTGGCTACGACAGGGGCAAGAGACCCAGTACTTC. The full variable domain, completed using reference TRBV30 and TRBJ2-5, is SQTIHQWPATLVQPVGSPLSLECTVEGTSNPNLYWYRQAAGRGLQLLFYSVGIGQISSEVPQNLSASRPQDRQFILSSKKLLLSDSGFYLCAWLRQGQETQYFGPGTRLLVL.

The V gene is TRBV6-4, the J gene TRBJ2-3; TRBD2 agrees at 7 bases. The CDR3 spans 17 residues. J lost 0 bases, V lost 6 bases, and 12 bases had no gene match. Germline assignment: CDR1 MRHNA and CDR2 SNTAGT. CDR3: CASSNQYSGLSTDTQYF. In DNA, the CDR3 is TGTGCCAGCAGCAACCAATATAGCGGGTTAAGCACAGATACGCAGTATTTT.

The genes are TRBV5-1 and TRBJ1-4; 8 nucleotides agree with TRBD1. This CDR3 region has 14 residues. The V segment lost 0 bases and the J segment 8 bases; nucleotides outside the gene matches: 3. CDR1 is SGHRS, CDR2 YFSETQ, per germline. The CDR3 spells CASSLAQGDEKLFF. In DNA form, the CDR3 reads TGCGCCAGCAGCTTGGCACAGGGGGACGAAAAACTGTTTTTT.

The V call is TRBV4-3, the J call TRBJ1-1; 7 nucleotides align to TRBD1. The CDR3 is 15 residues long. V shed 5 bases and J 4 bases; nucleotides not matched to a gene: 10. Germline V CDR1 and CDR2: LGHNA, YSLEER. In DNA form, the CDR3 reads TGCGCCAGCAGCGCAGTCAGGGGGTTAGGCACTGAAGCTTTCTTT. Residues: CASSAVRGLGTEAFF.

The chain is built from TRBV10-3 and TRBJ2-3; 12 nucleotides match TRBD2. The CDR3 loop spans 18 amino acids. With 0 bases clipped from V and 4 bases from J, the junction kept 8 bases outside the gene matches. From germline, CDR1 is ENHRY and CDR2 SYGVKD. The CDR3 sequence: CAISESNPGLAGPDTQYF. Written as DNA, the CDR3 is TGTGCCATCAGTGAGTCGAATCCCGGACTAGCGGGGCCAGATACGCAGTATTTT.

J is TRBJ2-5 and V is TRBV18; D ambiguous. The CDR3 spans 16 residues. CDR1 is KGHSH, CDR2 LQKENI, per germline. The V end was cut by 4 bases, the J end by 2 bases, with 17 bases between. The CDR3 here is CASSLKTVNRQETQYF. The CDR3, as DNA: TGTGCCAGCTCACTAAAAACCGTGAACAGACAAGAGACCCAGTACTTC.

This chain connects TRBV6-1 to TRBJ1-5; TRBD1 might be the D (5 bases). Trimming took 1 base from V and 7 from J, leaving 14 bases between them. CDR1 is MNHNS, CDR2 SASEGT, per germline. CDR3 size: 15 residues. This CDR3 reads CASSEDQGVSQPQHF. In DNA form, the CDR3 reads TGTGCCAGCAGTGAAGACCAAGGGGTGAGCCAGCCCCAGCATTTT.

The chain joins TRBV28 to TRBJ1-1, with 12 bases identical to TRBD1. The junction had 8 bases not matched to a gene; V was cut back by 2 bases and J by 7 bases. The CDR3 extends over 16 amino acids. Germline V gene data show CDR1 as MDHEN and CDR2 as SYDVKM. Here the CDR3 reads CASSLRPGQGAGEAFF. CDR3 DNA: TGTGCCAGCAGTTTACGGCCGGGACAGGGGGCAGGTGAAGCTTTCTTT.

V is TRBV20-1 and J is TRBJ2-7; TRBD2 aligns across 12 bases. This CDR3 spans 15 amino acids. The germline gives CDR1 DFQATT, CDR2 SNEGSKA (reference sequence). With V trimmed by 3 bases and J by 5 bases, 8 bases remained unmatched. CDR3 nucleotide sequence: TGCAGTGCTAGTGGGAGACTAGCGGGAGTGAACGAGCAGTACTTC. It yields the protein CSASGRLAGVNEQYF.

CDR3: CASSQAGQGLYEQYF. The CDR3 DNA reads TGTGCCAGCAGCCAAGCGGGACAGGGTCTCTACGAGCAGTACTTC. The chain links TRBV4-2 to TRBJ2-7, with 9 positions matching TRBD1. The CDR3 extends over 15 amino acids. Looked up from germline, CDR1 is LGHNA and CDR2 is YNFKEQ. Germline trimming cut 1 base from V and 3 bases from J; bases unmatched to any gene: 4.

The genes are TRBV30 and TRBJ1-1; no reliable D call. The CDR3 runs to 15 residues. CDR1 and CDR2 (germline): GTSNPN, SVGIG (reference sequence). Trimming stripped 0 bases from V and 0 bases from J, with 11 bases between. The CDR3 coding sequence is TGTGCCTGGAGTGTAAGTGAAACACTGAACACTGAAGCTTTCTTT. It encodes CAWSVSETLNTEAFF. The whole variable domain, remainder taken from reference TRBV30 and TRBJ1-1, is SQTIHQWPATLVQPVGSPLSLECTVEGTSNPNLYWYRQAAGRGLQLLFYSVGIGQISSEVPQNLSASRPQDRQFILSSKKLLLSDSGFYLCAWSVSETLNTEAFFGQGTRLTVV.

The CDR3 DNA is TGTGCCAGCAGTTTACAGGGGGCGTATGGAACTGAAGCTTTCTTT. This encodes CASSLQGAYGTEAFF. The rearrangement links TRBV6-5 to TRBJ1-1, with TRBD1 matching over 9 bases. CDR3 length: 15 amino acids. Germline V lookup: CDR1 MNHEY, CDR2 SVGAGI. V lost 4 bases to trimming and J lost 5 bases; unmatched junction nucleotides: 8.

The chain has TRBV28 and TRBJ2-1, with D possibly TRBD1 on 6 matching bases. V lost 9 bases to trimming and J lost 7 bases, with 25 bases between them. The germline CDR1 and CDR2 sequences are MDHEN and SYDVKM. This CDR3 contains 16 residues. CDR3 nucleotide sequence: TGTGCCAGTATCGGACCAGGGACAAGAGGGTTGAATGAGCAGTTCTTC. This gives the protein CASIGPGTRGLNEQFF.